A single sample is the source of the 20 T cell receptor beta chains below, sequenced in a study of control samples from healthy donors and cancer patients. The data were produced by immunoSEQ multiplex PCR, yet TCRdb's version contains in-frame clones alone and is incomplete. The table records roughly 170,000 clones, 91% of them present only once. Sequencing was carried out using blood. These receptors came from a woman aged 40 to 49 in good health.

CDR3 bases: TGTGCCAGCAGTGACCCAGCCAGGTACGAGCAGTACTTC. It specifies CASSDPARYEQYF. The J gene is TRBJ2-7, the V gene TRBV25-1, with D unresolved. Looked up from germline, CDR1 is MGHDK and CDR2 is SYGVNS. The ends were cut back, 3 bases at V and 4 bases at J, with 10 bases in the middle. The CDR3 has 13 residues.

The chain joins TRBV19 to TRBJ2-5, with 9 bases lining up with TRBD2. The CDR3 runs to 16 residues. The ends lost 2 bases at V and 5 bases at J; junction bases unmatched: 9. Germline values: CDR1 LNHDA, CDR2 SQIVND (reference sequence). The CDR3 nucleotides are TGTGCCAGTAGTATATCGAGCGGGGGGCGAGGGGAGACCCAGTACTTC. Amino acid sequence: CASSISSGGRGETQYF. Combining the CDR3 with reference TRBV19 and TRBJ2-5 gives the whole variable domain DGGITQSPKYLFRKEGQNVTLSCEQNLNHDAMYWYRQDPGQGLRLIYYSQIVNDFQKGDIAEGYSVSREKKESFPLTVTSAQKNPTAFYLCASSISSGGRGETQYFGPGTRLLVL.

CDR3 in DNA: TGTGCTAGTGGTCCGGGCCATAATGAAAAACTGTTTTTT. This codes for CASGPGHNEKLFF. The rearrangement joins TRBV12-5 to TRBJ1-4, with unresolved D. V was trimmed by 5 bases and J by 4 bases, leaving 8 bases between them. Germline V gene sequence: CDR1 LGHNT, CDR2 FRNRAP. The CDR3 runs to 13 residues.

The rearrangement uses TRBV7-8 and TRBJ1-2; 9 bases agree with TRBD1. The trim removed 5 bases at V and 10 bases at J, leaving 11 bases unmatched. Germline-derived CDR1 and CDR2 are SGHVS and FQNEAQ. The CDR3 runs to 14 residues. The CDR3 region is CASSPSGTGLDYTF. In nucleotides, the CDR3 is TGTGCCAGCAGCCCTTCCGGGACAGGGTTGGACTACACCTTC.

This clone was detected once. The chain is built from TRBV5-6 and TRBJ1-5; TRBD1 is a possible D gene (5 bases). The CDR3 is made up of 14 amino acids. The V gene's germline CDR1 is SGHDT and CDR2 YYEEEE. The V and J ends lost 0 bases and 7 bases respectively, with 11 bases between them. DNA for the CDR3: TGTGCCAGCAGCTTGGCAGGGCCCAACCAGCCCCAGCATTTT. Protein sequence: CASSLAGPNQPQHF.

The chain is built from TRBV2 and TRBJ1-4; tentatively, D is TRBD1 (5 bases). CDR3 length equals 13 residues. Per germline, CDR1 SNHLY and CDR2 FYNNEI. Deletions cut 7 bases from V and 5 bases from J, with 11 bases between. The CDR3 nucleotides read TGTGCCAGCACAACAGGTTCCAATGAAAAACTGTTTTTT. It translates to CASTTGSNEKLFF.

The gene calls are TRBV5-4 and TRBJ2-4; TRBD1 aligns across 7 bases. The germline V gene encodes CDR1 SGHNT and CDR2 YYREEE (reference sequence). This CDR3 comprises 15 residues. V was pared by 3 bases and J by 4 bases, with 7 bases of the junction left unmatched. CDR3 sequence (DNA): TGTGCCAGCAGCTCGGTCGACAGGGTGAAAAACATTCAGTACTTC. It translates to CASSSVDRVKNIQYF. The variable domain in full, completed from reference TRBV5-4 and TRBJ2-4, reads ETGVTQSPTHLIKTRGQQVTLRCSSQSGHNTVSWYQQALGQGPQFIFQYYREEENGRGNFPPRFSGLQFPNYSSELNVNALELDDSALYLCASSSVDRVKNIQYFGAGTRLSVL.

The chain has TRBV6-5 and TRBJ2-1, with D possibly matching TRBD2 (6 bases). The CDR3 has 11 residues. The V end was cut by 7 bases, the J end by 15 bases, with 16 bases between. The germline CDR1 and CDR2 sequences are MNHEY and SVGAGI. The CDR3 protein is CASKEISAGFF. In nucleotides, the CDR3 is TGTGCCAGCAAGGAAATTTCAGCGGGGTTCTTC.

The chain links TRBV7-6 to TRBJ1-1; D may be TRBD1 (5 bases). Trimming shortened V by 1 base and J by 2 bases, and 8 bases separated the two germline ends. The CDR3 runs to 14 residues. Germline assignment: CDR1 SGHVS and CDR2 FNYEAQ. CDR3 nucleotides: TGTGCCAGCAGCTTAGGACAGATAAACACTGAAGCTTTCTTT. The encoded protein is CASSLGQINTEAFF.

In the case of this clone: The same CDR3 is also encoded by other DNA sequences in this sample. In DNA, the CDR3 is TGCGCCAGCAGACGGACAGGGGGGCGGTCGACTAATGAAAAACTGTTTTTT. Protein product: CASRRTGGRSTNEKLFF. The chain recombines TRBV5-1 with TRBJ1-4, with 10 bases lining up with TRBD1. J gave up 2 bases and V 5 bases, and 9 bases lay outside the gene matches. The germline gives CDR1 SGHRS, CDR2 YFSETQ. The CDR3 has 17 amino acids.

The chain carries TRBV7-9 and TRBJ2-2; D unresolved. V dropped 6 bases and J dropped 7 bases, with 21 bases sitting between them. CDR3 size: 16 residues. Looked up from germline, CDR1 is SEHNR and CDR2 is FQNEAQ (reference sequence). The CDR3 nucleotides are TGTGCCAGCAGTACCGTCGCCCCGCGTGGGTTCGGGGAGCTGTTTTTT. This encodes CASSTVAPRGFGELFF.

The V and J genes are TRBV14 and TRBJ2-7; D gene uncertain. Germline V lookup: CDR1 SGHDN, CDR2 FVKESK. The CDR3 is 14 amino acids. Deletions cut 1 base from V and 2 bases from J, with 9 bases between. Written as DNA, the CDR3 is TGTGCCAGCAGCCAAGTGGGCGGCCCCTACGAGCAGTACTTC. Translated, it gives CASSQVGGPYEQYF.

The J gene is TRBJ1-3, the V gene TRBV27; D uncertain. V was cut by 4 bases and J by 1 base, with 11 bases left in between. The CDR3 contains 15 residues. In germline, CDR1 is MNHEY, CDR2 SMNVEV (reference sequence). The CDR3 here is CASSSYPGSGNTIYF. CDR3 nucleotides: TGTGCCAGCAGTTCCTACCCGGGATCTGGAAACACCATATATTTT.

V and J are TRBV5-6 and TRBJ2-3; 7 bases are shared with TRBD1. The junction had 16 bases not matched to a gene; V was cut back by 3 bases and J by 3 bases. Per the germline V gene, CDR1 is SGHDT and CDR2 is YYEEEE. The CDR3 has 18 amino acids. The DNA for the CDR3 is TGTGCCAGCAGCTGGAACCCTAGCAAGGCAGGGGGAACAGATACGCAGTATTTT. Protein: CASSWNPSKAGGTDTQYF. Looking up the rest from reference TRBV5-6 and TRBJ2-3 gives the full variable domain: DAGVTQSPTHLIKTRGQQVTLRCSPKSGHDTVSWYQQALGQGPQFIFQYYEEEERQRGNFPDRFSGHQFPNYSSELNVNALLLGDSALYLCASSWNPSKAGGTDTQYFGPGTRLTVL.

J is TRBJ2-1 and V is TRBV13, with D tentatively TRBD1 (5 bases). With 0 bases removed from V and 3 bases from J, the gap between germline ends came to 9 bases. Germline CDR1 reads PRHDT; CDR2 reads FYEKMQ (reference sequence). This CDR3 spans 15 amino acids. The CDR3 is CASSLGTDNYNEQFF. In DNA form, the CDR3 reads TGTGCCAGCAGCTTAGGAACGGACAACTACAATGAGCAGTTCTTC. Based on the CDR3 plus reference TRBV13 and TRBJ2-1, the full variable domain is AAGVIQSPRHLIKEKRETATLKCYPIPRHDTVYWYQQGPGQDPQFLISFYEKMQSDKGSIPDRFSAQQFSDYHSELNMSSLELGDSALYFCASSLGTDNYNEQFFGPGTRLTVL.

In the case of this clone: Within the sample, other DNA sequences also encode this same CDR3. This rearrangement joins TRBV5-1 to TRBJ2-7, with TRBD1 identical over 12 bases. This CDR3 is built from 14 residues. Germline trimming cut 3 bases from V and 5 bases from J; bases unmatched to any gene: 3. CDR1 and CDR2 from the germline V gene are SGHRS and YFSETQ. CDR3 coding DNA: TGCGCCAGCAGCTCGGGACAGGGGGCGGACGAGCAGTACTTC. Translating gives CASSSGQGADEQYF.

The rearrangement links TRBV6-1 to TRBJ1-6, with TRBD1 identical over 9 bases. The CDR3 covers 13 residues. Germline V gene lookup returns CDR1 MNHNS and CDR2 SASEGT. V shed 10 bases and J 8 bases; nucleotides not matched to a gene: 6. The CDR3 reads CATKGQGDSPLHF. The CDR3 coding sequence is TGTGCCACCAAGGGACAGGGCGATTCACCCCTCCACTTT.

V usage is TRBV5-1 and J usage is TRBJ2-3, with 8 nucleotides matching TRBD2. The junction had 10 bases not matched to a gene; V was cut back by 4 bases and J by 0 bases. Germline V lookup: CDR1 SGHRS, CDR2 YFSETQ. The CDR3 totals 17 residues. For the CDR3, the DNA is TGCGCCAGCAGCCCGAGGTACGGGGGGGCGAGCACAGATACGCAGTATTTT. The encoded protein is CASSPRYGGASTDTQYF.

This chain links TRBV7-8 with TRBJ2-7; a possible D gene is TRBD1 (5 bases). CDR1 is SGHVS and CDR2 is FQNEAQ in the germline V gene. The CDR3 length is 14 residues. The V and J ends lost 1 base and 3 bases respectively, with 10 bases between them. Written as DNA, the CDR3 is TGTGCCAGCAGCTTAGAGGGGCTCCGCTACGAGCAGTACTTC. It encodes CASSLEGLRYEQYF.

V and J are TRBV5-1 and TRBJ1-6; TRBD1 is a possible D gene (5 bases). Trimming cost V 2 bases and J 9 bases, with 12 bases left between them. The CDR3 extends over 14 amino acids. CDR1 SGHRS and CDR2 YFSETQ come from the germline V gene. The CDR3 nucleotides are TGCGCCAGCAGCTTCGAGGGGTCTAGTTCACCCCTCCACTTT. Its protein is CASSFEGSSSPLHF. The whole variable domain, filled in from reference TRBV5-1 and TRBJ1-6, reads KAGVTQTPRYLIKTRGQQVTLSCSPISGHRSVSWYQQTPGQGLQFLFEYFSETQRNKGNFPGRFSGRQFSNSRSEMNVSTLELGDSALYLCASSFEGSSSPLHFGNGTRLTVT.